This T cell receptor beta chain was observed in a study of beta chain features in type 1 diabetes. Staining for CD45RO/CCR7/CD25/CD127/CD95/CD27 allowed sorting of CD4+ naive, central memory, regulatory and stem cell-like memory cells. Details on this clone: What it binds is unknown.

What was sequenced were expressed TCRB transcripts, since all of the isolated RNA had been reverse transcribed. Some clones are missing from TCRdb's copy, which holds only in-frame ones; the method was immunoSEQ multiplex PCR. The table includes about 650,000 clones, approximately 13% detected once. Study-level points and caveats: Patients and controls would share equally any PCR tilt toward shorter templates. VDJ junctions from patients with type 1 diabetes contained fewer insertions and more deletions. All four CD4+ subsets of Type 1 diabetes patients contained TCRB CDR3s that were moderately but significantly shorter. Researchers cautioned that cDNA sequencing could over-represent cells with high TCR expression.

With 4 bases removed from V and 0 bases from J, the gap between germline ends came to 14 bases. Looked up from germline, CDR1 is SGHRS and CDR2 is YFSETQ. There are 16 residues in the CDR3. Material for sequencing was naive CD4+ T cells from blood. The sequence was obtained from a young man with type 1 diabetes. The chain joins TRBV5-1 to TRBJ2-1; D call uncertain. CDR3 region: CASSPVGGTSYNEQFF. Written as DNA, the CDR3 is TGCGCCAGCAGCCCAGTAGGTGGAACCTCCTACAATGAGCAGTTCTTC.